This T cell receptor beta chain was sequenced for a study of CD8+ T cells in alopecia areata. Sorted out of PBMCs were CD4+ T cells and CD8+ T cells. Whole-study results and caveats: It was less clear whether patients shared TCRs than it was in mice, possibly because of HLA. Scalp data also include sequences from resident alphabeta T cells of normal skin. It was lesional scalp, especially alopecia totalis/universalis, that showed higher clonality than normal scalp.

Per germline, CDR1 SGHRS and CDR2 YFSETQ. This CDR3 is 15 amino acids long. Trimming stripped 4 bases from V and 2 bases from J, with 13 bases between. RNA extraction was followed by reverse transcription into cDNA, which acted as the sequencing template. The protocol was immunoSEQ multiplex PCR, while the TCRdb copy is restricted to in-frame clones and leaves out a portion. The table has roughly 25,000 clones, under 60% seen once. Concerning this clone: Its antigen is as yet unknown.

Sequenced input: NKG2D-high CD8+ T cells sorted from blood. This rearrangement joins TRBV5-1 to TRBJ1-5; D gene ambiguous. The source of this sequence is a human donor with alopecia areata. The CDR3 loop reads CASSPFAGGNQPQHF. The DNA for the CDR3 is TGCGCCAGCAGCCCTTTTGCCGGGGGCAATCAGCCCCAGCATTTT.